This entry lists 10 T cell receptor beta chains sequenced from one sample in a study of blood T cells in healthy people across ages. Together with a sample-barcoded 5' primer, a J-beta primer mix was included in a second PCR lasting about 6 to 11 cycles. TCRdb redid the calling of the 5' RACE reads with MiXCR, one entry per CDR3 protein. The sample has hundreds of thousands of distinct CDR3 sequences; approximately 30% are singletons. Sequencing was done on a sample of blood. These receptors all come from an elderly woman in good health.

This clonotype was counted only a few times. The chain couples TRBV5-5 to TRBJ1-4, with 9 bases lining up with TRBD1. Germline CDR1 is SGHKS and CDR2 is YYEKEE (reference sequence). Trimming removed 3 bases from V and 7 bases from J; junction bases left unmatched: 16. The CDR3 is made up of 18 amino acids. This chain's CDR3 is CASSSIHRDRVLAEKLFF. The CDR3 DNA reads TGTGCCAGCAGCTCTATTCACCGGGACAGGGTGCTCGCTGAAAAACTGTTTTTT.

The J gene is TRBJ1-5, the V gene TRBV6-1; TRBD1 matches at 8 bases. This CDR3 has 14 amino acids. The V gene end was trimmed by 6 bases and the J gene end by 7 bases; junction bases not matched to a gene: 8. Per germline, CDR1 MNHNS and CDR2 SASEGT. The CDR3 loop reads CASSSTGDWQPQHF. The CDR3 bases are TGTGCCAGCAGCTCGACAGGGGATTGGCAGCCCCAGCATTTT.

There are many counts of this clonotype. V gene TRBV11-2 combines with J gene TRBJ2-5, with D possibly matching TRBD1 (5 bases). This CDR3 has 15 residues. V was pared by 5 bases and J by 1 base, with 14 bases between. Germline-derived CDR1 and CDR2 are SGHAT and FQNNGV. CDR3 DNA sequence: TGTGCCAGCAGCCCCCGTGGGGCTACCCAAGAGACCCAGTACTTC. The encoded protein is CASSPRGATQETQYF.

Concerning this clonotype itself: This may be a read error: a much more frequent sequence differs by one nucleotide. V gene TRBV12-3 or TRBV12-4 combines with J gene TRBJ2-3; TRBD1 agrees at 7 bases. This CDR3 comprises 14 residues. The CDR3 region has the DNA TGTGCCAGCATTTTACAGGGGCAGGGAGATACGCAGTATTTT. This codes for CASILQGQGDTQYF.

Comment on this clonotype: A much more abundant neighbour one base away suggests this may be a read error. The gene calls are TRBV6-2 or TRBV6-3 and TRBJ2-1; the D is unclear. Germline V CDR1 and CDR2: MNHEY, SVGEGT. This CDR3 spans 12 amino acids. CDR3 nucleotide sequence: TGTGCCAGCAGTTACGCTTACAATGGGCAGTTCTTC. Its translation: CASSYAYNGQFF.

This chain connects TRBV20-1 to TRBJ2-3, with 7 bases that match TRBD1. Germline V gives CDR1 DFQATT, CDR2 SNEGSKA (reference sequence). V shed 6 bases and J 6 bases; nucleotides not matched to a gene: 9. This CDR3 has 13 residues. The CDR3 reads CSARDSIMDTQYF. CDR3 bases: TGCAGTGCCCGGGACAGCATAATGGATACGCAGTATTTT.

This clonotype was picked up a small number of times. Its ends do not fully match the called genes, so a read error is possible. This sequence joins TRBV12-3 or TRBV12-4 and TRBJ2-3, with 11 bases lining up with TRBD2. The CDR3 totals 15 residues. The CDR3 reads CASSIAGGRADTQYF. The CDR3 DNA reads TGTGCCAGCAGTATAGCGGGGGGGAGGGCAGATACGCAGTATTTT.

This clonotype showed up just a few times. A much larger clone lies one base from this, so it may be a read error. This sequence joins TRBV6-1 and TRBJ2-7, with D unresolved. Trimming shortened V by 1 base and J by 6 bases, and 7 bases separated the two germline ends. This CDR3 is built from 12 residues. Germline V gene lookup returns CDR1 MNHNS and CDR2 SASEGT. The CDR3 sequence is CASSEGGGEQYF. The CDR3 DNA reads as TGTGCCAGCAGTGAAGGGGGTGGCGAGCAGTACTTC.

A word on this clonotype: A read error is possible here, since a much larger clone lies one base away. The chain links TRBV7-8 to TRBJ2-7; TRBD1 matches at 10 bases. This CDR3 region has 15 residues. V shed 7 bases and J 6 bases; nucleotides not matched to a gene: 12. CDR1 and CDR2 (germline): SGHVS, FQNEAQ. CDR3 bases: TGTGCCAGCAACCCCCGGGACAGGGGTTGGCCCGAGCAGTACTTC. Its protein is CASNPRDRGWPEQYF.

This clonotype was seen a few times. The chain combines TRBV7-2 with TRBJ1-1, with D perhaps TRBD1 (5 bases). This CDR3 has 15 residues. The germline gives CDR1 SGHTA, CDR2 FQGNSA. V was clipped by 5 bases and J by 5 bases, with 18 bases between them. CDR3 in amino acids: CASSPPGTVVTEAFF. The DNA of the CDR3 is TGTGCCAGCAGCCCCCCCGGGACGGTGGTTACTGAAGCTTTCTTT. The complete variable domain, with remaining parts taken from reference TRBV7-2 and TRBJ1-1, reads GAGVSQSPSNKVTEKGKDVELRCDPISGHTALYWYRQSLGQGLEFLIYFQGNSAPDKSGLPSDRFSAERTGGSVSTLTIQRTQQEDSAVYLCASSPPGTVVTEAFFGQGTRLTVV.